These T cell receptor beta chains were read from a single sample in a study of cytomegalovirus exposure and HLA in healthy donors. Repertoires were generated with immunoSEQ multiplex PCR, while TCRdb's copy carries only in-frame clones and drops some. The sample consists of a few hundred thousand clones, about 83% of them appearing once. The sample consisted of PBMCs. The receptors were gathered from a man aged 40-49 years in good health and CMV-seronegative. Each CDR3 is given with its conserved first and last residue. D genes are given only for firm matches. Clone size is not always given. Where it is, it says once, few, many or a class for expanded clones.

j_call clone_size v_call d_call cdr3_aa cdr3_nt
TRBJ1-1 - TRBV7-9 TRBD1 CASRDRGGGVAEAFF TGTGCCAGCAGGGACAGGGGAGGAGGAGTTGCTGAAGCTTTCTTT
TRBJ1-2 - TRBV4-3 TRBD1 CASAPGQGNYGYTF TGCGCCAGCGCCCCGGGACAGGGAAACTATGGCTACACCTTC
TRBJ1-5 - TRBV5-4 TRBD1 CASRRQGSNQPQHF TGTGCCAGCAGGAGACAGGGGAGCAATCAGCCCCAGCATTTT
TRBJ1-5 - TRBV4-1 - CASSPLSAGASNQPQHF TGCGCCAGCAGCCCACTCTCCGCAGGGGCTTCCAATCAGCCCCAGCATTTT
TRBJ2-2 - TRBV6-1 - CASSLRVDTGELFF TGTGCCAGCAGTCTCAGGGTGGACACCGGGGAGCTGTTTTTT
TRBJ1-1 - TRBV9 - CASSVGGGGNTEAFF TGTGCCAGCAGCGTAGGAGGGGGGGGGAACACTGAAGCTTTCTTT
TRBJ2-7 - TRBV10-1 TRBD2 CASRDSGGTEQYF TGCGCCAGCAGAGATAGCGGGGGCACCGAGCAGTACTTC
TRBJ2-3 - TRBV7-8 - CASSLVTPGVGDTQYF TGTGCCAGCAGCTTAGTAACCCCGGGAGTGGGAGATACGCAGTATTTT
TRBJ2-7 - TRBV7-6 TRBD1 CASSTGALSYEQYF TGTGCCAGCAGCACAGGGGCACTCTCCTACGAGCAGTACTTC
TRBJ2-3 few TRBV5-1 - CASSLDNLGATDTQYF TGCGCCAGCAGCTTGGATAATTTAGGGGCCACAGATACGCAGTATTTT
TRBJ1-4 - TRBV7-2 TRBD1 CASSLSGQGLEKLFF TGTGCCAGCAGCTTATCGGGACAGGGTTTAGAAAAACTGTTTTTT
TRBJ2-2 - TRBV13 - CASSLGGTGELFF TGTGCCAGCAGTTTGGGAGGCACCGGGGAGCTGTTTTTT
TRBJ1-6 few TRBV5-4 - CASSFRDSPLHF TGTGCCAGCAGCTTCAGGGATTCACCCCTCCACTTT
TRBJ2-7 few TRBV4-1 TRBD2 CASSQVRTSGYEQYF TGCGCCAGCAGCCAAGTGCGGACTAGCGGCTACGAGCAGTACTTC
TRBJ1-4 - TRBV28 - CASSPFGELTNEKLFF TGTGCCAGCAGTCCCTTTGGAGAGTTAACTAATGAAAAACTGTTTTTT
TRBJ2-7 - TRBV6-5 TRBD1 CASSYGQGGGEQYF TGTGCCAGCAGTTACGGACAGGGGGGAGGCGAGCAGTACTTC
TRBJ2-6 - TRBV21-1 - CASSIGTGALSGANVLTF TGTGCCAGCAGCATTGGGACAGGGGCACTCTCTGGGGCCAACGTCCTGACTTTC
TRBJ1-4 - TRBV4-2 TRBD1 CASSQATGGGEKLFF TGTGCCAGCAGCCAGGCAACAGGGGGAGGTGAAAAACTGTTTTTT
TRBJ2-1 - TRBV5-1 TRBD2 CASSLGSGVEGEQFF TGCGCCAGCAGCTTGGGTAGCGGGGTTGAGGGTGAGCAGTTCTTC
TRBJ2-1 - TRBV4-2 - CASSQDGTPYNEQFF TGTGCCAGCAGCCAAGACGGGACACCGTACAATGAGCAGTTCTTC
TRBJ2-5 - TRBV9 TRBD1 CASSPRDSQETQYF TGTGCCAGCAGCCCACGGGACAGTCAAGAGACCCAGTACTTC
TRBJ2-7 - TRBV29-1 TRBD1 CSALGGTGRQYF TGCAGCGCATTAGGGGGGACAGGGAGGCAGTACTTC
TRBJ2-7 - TRBV4-1 - CASSQGSGPTYEQYF TGCGCCAGCAGCCAAGGGTCAGGGCCGACCTACGAGCAGTACTTC
TRBJ2-3 - TRBV5-1 TRBD1 CASSPGGADTQYF TGCGCCAGCAGCCCAGGGGGCGCAGATACGCAGTATTTT
TRBJ2-7 - TRBV5-4 - CASSRVEDSRWSYEQYF TGTGCCAGCAGCCGTGTTGAGGACAGCCGATGGTCTTACGAGCAGTACTTC
TRBJ2-2 - TRBV5-1 TRBD1 CASSPRQGADGELFF TGCGCCAGCAGCCCACGACAGGGGGCGGACGGGGAGCTGTTTTTT
TRBJ1-1 few TRBV13 - CASSFLRGLGAFF TGTGCCAGCAGCTTCCTTCGGGGTCTCGGAGCTTTCTTT
TRBJ2-5 - TRBV9 TRBD1 CASSVGQGVGETQYF TGTGCCAGCAGTGTCGGACAGGGAGTAGGAGAGACCCAGTACTTC
TRBJ1-4 - TRBV4-1 TRBD1 CASSPPGQVLFF TGCGCCAGCAGCCCTCCGGGACAGGTACTGTTTTTT
TRBJ2-1 - TRBV19 TRBD2 CASSILTSGIYNEQFF TGTGCCAGTAGTATCTTAACTAGCGGGATCTACAATGAGCAGTTCTTC
TRBJ2-5 - TRBV5-1 - CASSIWTDQETQYF TGCGCCAGCAGCATTTGGACAGACCAAGAGACCCAGTACTTC
TRBJ2-2 - TRBV7-8 TRBD1 CASSHTGASHTGELFF TGTGCCAGCAGCCATACAGGGGCCTCACACACCGGGGAGCTGTTTTTT
TRBJ1-1 - TRBV4-1 - CASSQGALNTEAFF TGCGCCAGCAGCCAAGGGGCATTGAACACTGAAGCTTTCTTT
TRBJ2-3 - TRBV7-2 TRBD1 CASSSSRDRDDTQYF TGTGCCAGCAGCTCGTCCCGGGACAGGGATGATACGCAGTATTTT
TRBJ2-7 - TRBV7-9 - CASSLASAYEQYF TGTGCCAGCAGCTTAGCGTCGGCCTACGAGCAGTACTTC
TRBJ1-6 - TRBV18 - CASSTRAGDSPLHF TGTGCCAGCTCAACTAGGGCGGGGGATTCACCCCTCCACTTT
TRBJ1-2 - TRBV28 TRBD1 CASRRTGDSKGYGYTF TGTGCCAGCAGGAGGACAGGGGACTCAAAAGGATATGGCTACACCTTC
TRBJ2-1 - TRBV2 - CASSGSSVPLLNEQFF TGTGCCAGCAGTGGATCGAGCGTTCCTCTGCTCAATGAGCAGTTCTTC
TRBJ1-1 - TRBV6-5 TRBD1 CASSLGQGAAEAFF TGTGCCAGCAGTCTCGGACAGGGGGCCGCTGAAGCTTTCTTT
TRBJ2-1 - TRBV7-2 - CASSLRRFSSYNEQFF TGTGCCAGCAGCTTGAGGCGGTTCAGCTCCTACAATGAGCAGTTCTTC
TRBJ2-1 - TRBV11-2 - CASSLERTPSAPSSYNEQFF TGTGCCAGCAGCTTAGAGAGGACCCCTAGCGCCCCGAGCTCCTACAATGAGCAGTTCTTC
TRBJ1-2 - TRBV28 TRBD1 CASSSGQAYGYTF TGTGCCAGCAGTTCCGGACAGGCGTATGGCTACACCTTC
TRBJ1-1 - TRBV19 - CASTPTGNTEAFF TGTGCCAGTACACCGACAGGGAACACTGAAGCTTTCTTT
TRBJ1-4 - TRBV27 - CASSLSGATKLFF TGTGCCAGCAGTTTATCGGGGGCGACAAAACTGTTTTTT